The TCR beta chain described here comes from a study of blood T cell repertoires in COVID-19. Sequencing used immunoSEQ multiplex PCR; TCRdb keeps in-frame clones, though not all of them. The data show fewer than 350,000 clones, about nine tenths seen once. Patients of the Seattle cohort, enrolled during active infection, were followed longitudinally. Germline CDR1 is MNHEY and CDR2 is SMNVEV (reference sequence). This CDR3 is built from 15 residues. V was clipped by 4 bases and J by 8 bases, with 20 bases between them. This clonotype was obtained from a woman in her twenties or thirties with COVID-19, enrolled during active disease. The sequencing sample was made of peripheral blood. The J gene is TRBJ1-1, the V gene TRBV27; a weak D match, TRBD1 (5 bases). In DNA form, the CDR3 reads TGTGCCAGCAGTTCCCCTGGGGCGGGAGCTGGAGAAGCTTTCTTT. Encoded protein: CASSSPGAGAGEAFF.